These 9 T cell receptor beta chains came from one sample sequenced in a study of Tregs in tolerant kidney transplant recipients. Recipients received nonmyeloablative bone marrow transplants from related graft donors, with transient mixed chimerism. The method was immunoSEQ multiplex PCR; TCRdb's version includes in-frame clones alone and lacks a portion of them. This listing includes approximately 24,000 clones. The starting material was CD4+ T cells from blood (PBMCs), obtained 6 months after the transplant. Receptors originate from a human patient who received a combined kidney and bone marrow transplant. Among the T cells, some may be from the graft donor.

A word on this clone: The sequence runs out 3 residues before the end of the CDR3; the remainder is reconstructed from the germline J gene. The chain combines TRBV5-1 with TRBJ1-1; TRBD1 matches at 10 bases. CDR1 is SGHRS, CDR2 YFSETQ, per germline. CDR3 length: 14 residues. Trimming removed 3 bases from V and 2 bases from J; junction bases left unmatched: 1. This chain's CDR3 is CASSWDRGNTEAFF. The DNA read from the CDR3 is TGCGCCAGCAGCTGGGACAGGGGAAACACTGAA.

Note on this clone: The CDR3 end lies 3 residues beyond the end of the read and is filled in from the germline J gene. V gene TRBV19 combines with J gene TRBJ2-1; tentative D call: TRBD2 (6 bases). The CDR3 is made up of 16 amino acids. V dropped 5 bases and J dropped 0 bases, with 14 bases sitting between them. Germline lookup yields CDR1 LNHDA and CDR2 SQIVND (reference sequence). CDR3 bases read: TGTGCCAGTAGTCCCCATGCGGGGAGCTCCTACAATGAG. This encodes CASSPHAGSSYNE. The whole CDR3 reads CASSPHAGSSYNEQFF.

A note on this clone: The read terminates 3 residues ahead of where the CDR3 ends, so the germline J gene completes it. This sequence joins TRBV20-1 and TRBJ2-3; a weak D match, TRBD1 (5 bases). Germline CDR1 DFQATT, CDR2 SNEGSKA (reference sequence). Trimming stripped 3 bases from V and 7 bases from J, with 11 bases between. The CDR3 sequence is 12 residues long. The DNA read from the CDR3 is TGCAGTGCTAGGATGGACACGTATACG. It is translated as CSARMDTYT. The whole CDR3 sequence reads CSARMDTYTQYF.

A remark on this clone: The read finishes 3 residues shy of the CDR3 end, and the germline J gene is used to complete it. The genes are TRBV10-3 and TRBJ1-1; 9 nucleotides align to TRBD1. V lost 7 bases to trimming and J lost 5 bases; unmatched junction nucleotides: 14. This CDR3 has 16 residues. The germline CDR1 and CDR2 sequences are ENHRY and SYGVKD. This chain's CDR3 is CAIKPPTTGGGTEAFF. The covered CDR3 bases are TGTGCCATCAAGCCCCCCACGACAGGGGGGGGGACTGAA.

As to this clone: From the germline J gene comes the end of the CDR3, since the read stops 3 residues before it. V is TRBV7-2 and J is TRBJ1-2; 8 bases map to TRBD1. The CDR3 runs to 12 residues. V lost 5 bases to trimming and J lost 6 bases; unmatched junction nucleotides: 2. Germline CDR1 is SGHTA and CDR2 is FQGNSA. The CDR3 protein is CASSNRGDGYTF. The CDR3 DNA, read in part, is TGTGCCAGCAGCAACAGGGGGGATGGC.

As concerns this clone: Read sequence stops 3 residues before the CDR3 end, and the germline J gene provides the missing end. This chain links TRBV6-2 or TRBV6-3 with TRBJ1-5; D call uncertain. CDR3 size: 14 residues. The V and J ends lost 2 bases and 5 bases respectively, with 10 bases between them. Germline CDR1 and CDR2: MNHEY and SVGEGT. CDR3 DNA, as far as it was read: TGTGCCAGCAGTTACGGTCGGGTTCATCAGCCC. Its protein product is CASSYGRVHQP. The whole CDR3 region reads CASSYGRVHQPQHF.

Comment on this clone: The read ends 3 residues early relative to the CDR3; the germline J gene fills the gap. The chain couples TRBV7-9 to TRBJ1-1, with D hard to call. Germline V CDR1 and CDR2: SEHNR, FQNEAQ (reference sequence). The CDR3 length is 14 residues. This chain's CDR3 is CASSLGSSTDTAFF. Partial CDR3 DNA: TGTGCCAGCAGCTTAGGGTCCAGCACAGATACG.

Concerning this clone: The CDR3 end is not reached by the read, which stops 3 residues before it; the germline J gene fills it in. V usage is TRBV20-1 and J usage is TRBJ1-1, with D tentatively TRBD1 (5 bases). V lost 5 bases and J 5 bases, leaving 27 bases between the germline ends. The CDR3 consists of 17 residues. The germline CDR1 and CDR2 sequences are DFQATT and SNEGSKA (reference sequence). CDR3 region: CSADTAFSQGRGTEAFF. Partial CDR3 DNA: TGCAGTGCTGATACCGCGTTTAGCCAGGGAAGGGGTACTGAA.

In regard to this clone: The CDR3 end is not reached by the read, which stops 3 residues before it; the germline J gene fills it in. The chain carries TRBV4-1 and TRBJ1-1; TRBD1 agrees at 7 bases. With V trimmed by 0 bases and J by 0 bases, 7 bases remained unmatched. Germline lookup yields CDR1 MGHRA and CDR2 YSYEKL. There are 17 residues in the CDR3. This CDR3 reads CASSQDVQGGVNTEAFF. CDR3 DNA, as far as it was read: TGCGCCAGCAGCCAAGATGTCCAGGGGGGAGTGAACACTGAA.